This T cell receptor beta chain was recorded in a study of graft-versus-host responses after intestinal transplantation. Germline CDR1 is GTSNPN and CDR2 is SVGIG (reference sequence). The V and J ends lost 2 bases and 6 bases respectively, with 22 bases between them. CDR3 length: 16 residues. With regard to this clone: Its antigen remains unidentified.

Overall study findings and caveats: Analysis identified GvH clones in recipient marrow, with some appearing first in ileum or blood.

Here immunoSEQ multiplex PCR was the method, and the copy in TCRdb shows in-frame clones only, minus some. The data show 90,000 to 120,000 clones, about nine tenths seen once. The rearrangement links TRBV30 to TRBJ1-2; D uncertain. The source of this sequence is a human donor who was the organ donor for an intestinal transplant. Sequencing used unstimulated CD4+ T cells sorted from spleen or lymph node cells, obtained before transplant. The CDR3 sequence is CAWSLRFGPRANGYTF. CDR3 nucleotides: TGTGCCTGGAGTCTGAGATTCGGACCGCGGGCCAATGGCTACACCTTC.